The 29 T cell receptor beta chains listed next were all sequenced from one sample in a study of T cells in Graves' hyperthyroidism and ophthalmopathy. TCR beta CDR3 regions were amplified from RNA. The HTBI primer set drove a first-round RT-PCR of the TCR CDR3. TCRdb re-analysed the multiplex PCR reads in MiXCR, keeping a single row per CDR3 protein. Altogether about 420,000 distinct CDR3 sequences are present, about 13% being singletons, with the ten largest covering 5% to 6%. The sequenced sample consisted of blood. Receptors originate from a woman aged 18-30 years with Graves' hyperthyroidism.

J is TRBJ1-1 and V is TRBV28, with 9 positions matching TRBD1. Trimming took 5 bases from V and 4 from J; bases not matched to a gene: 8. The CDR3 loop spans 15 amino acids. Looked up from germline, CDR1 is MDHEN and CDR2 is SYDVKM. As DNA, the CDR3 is TGTGCCAGCAGTATTACAGGGGGCCGGGTCACTGAAGCTTTCTTT. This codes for CASSITGGRVTEAFF.

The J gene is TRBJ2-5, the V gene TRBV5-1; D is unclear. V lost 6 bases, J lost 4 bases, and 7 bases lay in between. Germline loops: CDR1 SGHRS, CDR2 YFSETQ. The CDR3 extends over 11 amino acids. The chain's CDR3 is CASTPGETQYF. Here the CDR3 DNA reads TGCGCCAGCACCCCAGGAGAGACCCAGTACTTC.

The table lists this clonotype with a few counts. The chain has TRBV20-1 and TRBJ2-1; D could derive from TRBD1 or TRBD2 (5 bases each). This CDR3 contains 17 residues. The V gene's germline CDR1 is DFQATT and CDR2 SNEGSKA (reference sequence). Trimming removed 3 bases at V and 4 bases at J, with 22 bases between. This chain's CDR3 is CSARRTPGRRNYNEQFF. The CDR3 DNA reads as TGCAGTGCTAGGAGGACTCCGGGACGACGAAATTACAATGAGCAGTTCTTC.

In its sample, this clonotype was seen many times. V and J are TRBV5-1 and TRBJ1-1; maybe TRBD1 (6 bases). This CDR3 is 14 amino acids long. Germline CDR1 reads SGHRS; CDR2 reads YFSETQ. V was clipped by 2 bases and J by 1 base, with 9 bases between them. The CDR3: CASSLTGWNTEAFF. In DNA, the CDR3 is TGCGCCAGCAGCTTAACAGGGTGGAACACTGAAGCTTTCTTT. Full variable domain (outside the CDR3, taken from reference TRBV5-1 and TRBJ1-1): KAGVTQTPRYLIKTRGQQVTLSCSPISGHRSVSWYQQTPGQGLQFLFEYFSETQRNKGNFPGRFSGRQFSNSRSEMNVSTLELGDSALYLCASSLTGWNTEAFFGQGTRLTVV.

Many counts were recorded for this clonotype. CDR3 in DNA: TGTGCCAGCAGCCCCTTCGGACAGGGAGGGGATACGCAGTATTTT. Translating gives CASSPFGQGGDTQYF. V gene TRBV7-2 combines with J gene TRBJ2-3; maybe TRBD1 (8 bases). The CDR3 has 15 amino acids. CDR1 and CDR2 from the germline V gene are SGHTA and FQGNSA. Trimming took off 5 bases at V and 6 bases at J, with 18 bases between the two ends.

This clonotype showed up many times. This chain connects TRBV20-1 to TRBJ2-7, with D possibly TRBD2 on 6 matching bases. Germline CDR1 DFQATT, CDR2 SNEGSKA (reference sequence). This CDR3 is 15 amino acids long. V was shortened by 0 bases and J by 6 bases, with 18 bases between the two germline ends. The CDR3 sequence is CSARDRRDPYREQYF. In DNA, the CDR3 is TGCAGTGCTAGAGATCGGCGGGACCCCTACCGCGAGCAGTACTTC.

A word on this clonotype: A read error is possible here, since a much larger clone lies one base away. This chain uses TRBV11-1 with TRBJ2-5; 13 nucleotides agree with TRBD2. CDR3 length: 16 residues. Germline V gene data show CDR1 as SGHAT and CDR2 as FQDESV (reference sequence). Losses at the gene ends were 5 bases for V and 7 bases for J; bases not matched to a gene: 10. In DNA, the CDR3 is TGTGCCAGCAGCCCATTACTCGGACTAGCGGGAGTGACCCAGTACTTC. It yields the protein CASSPLLGLAGVTQYF.

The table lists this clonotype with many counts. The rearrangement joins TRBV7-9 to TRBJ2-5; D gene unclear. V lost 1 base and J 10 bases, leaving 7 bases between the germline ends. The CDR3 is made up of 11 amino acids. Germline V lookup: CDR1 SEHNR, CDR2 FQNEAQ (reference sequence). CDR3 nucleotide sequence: TGTGCCAGCAGCTTAGGACTGAGCCAGTACTTC. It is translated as CASSLGLSQYF.

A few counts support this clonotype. CDR3: CASSQPGANEKLFF. The CDR3 DNA is TGCGCCAGCAGCCAACCAGGGGCTAATGAAAAACTGTTTTTT. The J gene is TRBJ1-4, the V gene TRBV4-1; a possible D gene is TRBD1 (6 bases). The germline V and J ends were trimmed by 2 bases and 3 bases, with 7 bases remaining between them. The CDR3 has 14 residues. Per the germline V gene, CDR1 is MGHRA and CDR2 is YSYEKL.

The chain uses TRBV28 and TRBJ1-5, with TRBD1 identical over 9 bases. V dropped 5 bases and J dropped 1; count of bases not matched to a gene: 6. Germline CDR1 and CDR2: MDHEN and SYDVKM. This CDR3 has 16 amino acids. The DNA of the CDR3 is TGTGCCAGCAGTCCGTCTGGGACAGGGAGCAATCAGCCCCAGCATTTT. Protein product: CASSPSGTGSNQPQHF.

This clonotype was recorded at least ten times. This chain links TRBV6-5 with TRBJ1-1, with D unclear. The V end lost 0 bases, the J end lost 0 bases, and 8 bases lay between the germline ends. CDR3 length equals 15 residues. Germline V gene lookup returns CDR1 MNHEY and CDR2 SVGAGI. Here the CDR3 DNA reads TGTGCCAGCAGTTACTCGACGGCAATGAACACTGAAGCTTTCTTT. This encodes CASSYSTAMNTEAFF.

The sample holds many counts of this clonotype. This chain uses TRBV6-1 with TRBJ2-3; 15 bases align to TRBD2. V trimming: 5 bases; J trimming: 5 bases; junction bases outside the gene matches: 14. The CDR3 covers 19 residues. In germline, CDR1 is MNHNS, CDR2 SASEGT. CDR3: CASSYYPPGLAGGGDTQYF. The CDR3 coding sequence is TGTGCCAGCAGTTACTATCCCCCGGGACTAGCGGGAGGCGGAGATACGCAGTATTTT.

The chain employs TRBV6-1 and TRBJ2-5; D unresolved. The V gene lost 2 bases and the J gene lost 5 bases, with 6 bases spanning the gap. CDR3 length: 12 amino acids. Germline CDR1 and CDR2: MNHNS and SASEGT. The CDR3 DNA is TGTGCCAGCAGTGAACGAGCGGAGACCCAGTACTTC. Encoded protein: CASSERAETQYF.

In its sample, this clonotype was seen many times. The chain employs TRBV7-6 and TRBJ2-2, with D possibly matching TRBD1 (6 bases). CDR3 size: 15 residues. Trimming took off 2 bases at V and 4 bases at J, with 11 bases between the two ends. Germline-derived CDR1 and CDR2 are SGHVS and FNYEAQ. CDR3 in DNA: TGTGCCAGCAGCTTATCACAGGGTGGCACCGGGGAGCTGTTTTTT. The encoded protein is CASSLSQGGTGELFF.

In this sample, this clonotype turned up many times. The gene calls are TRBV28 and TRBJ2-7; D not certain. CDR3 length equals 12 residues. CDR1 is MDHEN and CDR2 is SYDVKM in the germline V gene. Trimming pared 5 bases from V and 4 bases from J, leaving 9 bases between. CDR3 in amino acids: CASSVTVYEQYF. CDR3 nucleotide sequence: TGTGCCAGCAGTGTTACAGTTTACGAGCAGTACTTC.

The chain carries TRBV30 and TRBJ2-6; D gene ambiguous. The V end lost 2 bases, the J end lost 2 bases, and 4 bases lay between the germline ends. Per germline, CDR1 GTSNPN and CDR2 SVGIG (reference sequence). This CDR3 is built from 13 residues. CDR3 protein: CAWSPAGANVLTF. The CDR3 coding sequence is TGTGCCTGGAGTCCGGCTGGGGCCAACGTCCTGACTTTC.

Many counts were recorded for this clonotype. The CDR3, as DNA: TGCAGTGCTAGAGATGGGGGGGGTACGGGCGAGCAGTACTTC. Translation: CSARDGGGTGEQYF. The chain joins TRBV20-1 to TRBJ2-7, with TRBD2 matching over 7 bases. With V trimmed by 0 bases and J by 6 bases, 8 bases remained unmatched. Germline lookup yields CDR1 DFQATT and CDR2 SNEGSKA (reference sequence). There are 14 residues in the CDR3.

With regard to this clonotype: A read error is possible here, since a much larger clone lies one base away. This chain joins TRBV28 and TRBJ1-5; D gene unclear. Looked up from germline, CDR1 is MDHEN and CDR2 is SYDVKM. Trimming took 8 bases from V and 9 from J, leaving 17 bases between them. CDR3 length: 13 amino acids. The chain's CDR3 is CASRRALDLPQHF. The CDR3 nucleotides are TGTGCCAGCCGCCGGGCCTTGGATCTGCCCCAGCATTTT.

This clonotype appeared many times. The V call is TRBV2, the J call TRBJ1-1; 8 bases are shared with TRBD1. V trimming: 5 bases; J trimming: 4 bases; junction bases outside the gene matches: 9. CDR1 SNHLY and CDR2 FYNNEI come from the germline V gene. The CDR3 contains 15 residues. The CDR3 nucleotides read TGTGCCAGCAGTCCACGACAGGGGATCGGCACTGAAGCTTTCTTT. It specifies CASSPRQGIGTEAFF.

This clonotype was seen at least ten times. The CDR3 region has the DNA TGTGCCAGCAGCTCAGGGCCCACAGGCAATCAGCCCCAGCATTTT. Translating gives CASSSGPTGNQPQHF. The rearrangement joins TRBV7-9 to TRBJ1-5, with a possible D match to TRBD1 (5 bases). The V gene lost 4 bases and the J gene lost 2 bases, with 12 bases spanning the gap. From germline, CDR1 is SEHNR and CDR2 FQNEAQ (reference sequence). The CDR3 is 15 amino acids. The full variable domain, completed using reference TRBV7-9 and TRBJ1-5, is DTGVSQNPRHKITKRGQNVTFRCDPISEHNRLYWYRQTLGQGPEFLTYFQNEAQLEKSRLLSDRFSAERPKGSFSTLEIQRTEQGDSAMYLCASSSGPTGNQPQHFGDGTRLSIL.

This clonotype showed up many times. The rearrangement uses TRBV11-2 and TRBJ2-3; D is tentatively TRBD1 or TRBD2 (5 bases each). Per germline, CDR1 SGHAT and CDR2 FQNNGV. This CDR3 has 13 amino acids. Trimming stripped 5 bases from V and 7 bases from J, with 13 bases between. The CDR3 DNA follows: TGTGCCAGCAGCGAAGGGACGGCAAATACGCAGTATTTT. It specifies CASSEGTANTQYF. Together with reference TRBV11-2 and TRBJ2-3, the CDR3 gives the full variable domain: EAGVAQSPRYKIIEKRQSVAFWCNPISGHATLYWYQQILGQGPKLLIQFQNNGVVDDSQLPKDRFSAERLKGVDSTLKIQPAKLEDSAVYLCASSEGTANTQYFGPGTRLTVL.

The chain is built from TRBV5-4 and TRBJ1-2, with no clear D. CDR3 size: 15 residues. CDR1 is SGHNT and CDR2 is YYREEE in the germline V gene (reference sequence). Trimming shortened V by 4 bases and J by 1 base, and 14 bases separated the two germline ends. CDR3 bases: TGTGCCAGCAGCCCACCAGGAGACCTTAACTATGGCTACACCTTC. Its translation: CASSPPGDLNYGYTF.

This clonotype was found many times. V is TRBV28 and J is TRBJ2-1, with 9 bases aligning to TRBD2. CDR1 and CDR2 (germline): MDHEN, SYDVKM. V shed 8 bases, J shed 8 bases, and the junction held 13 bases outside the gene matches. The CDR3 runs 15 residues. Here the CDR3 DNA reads TGTGCCAGCGGAGGGGTAGCTAGCGGGGACGATGAGCAGTTCTTC. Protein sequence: CASGGVASGDDEQFF.

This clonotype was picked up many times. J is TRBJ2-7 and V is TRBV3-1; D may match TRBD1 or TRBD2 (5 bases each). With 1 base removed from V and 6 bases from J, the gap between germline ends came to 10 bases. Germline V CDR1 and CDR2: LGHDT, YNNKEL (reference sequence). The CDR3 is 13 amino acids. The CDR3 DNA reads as TGTGCCAGCAGCCAAGGTAGGGGAGTCGAGCAGTACTTC. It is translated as CASSQGRGVEQYF.

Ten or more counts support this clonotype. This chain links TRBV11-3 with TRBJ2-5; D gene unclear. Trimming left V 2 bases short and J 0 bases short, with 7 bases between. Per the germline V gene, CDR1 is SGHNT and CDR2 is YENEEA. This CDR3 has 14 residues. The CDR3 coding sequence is TGTGCCAGCAGCTTAATGGGGAACCAAGAGACCCAGTACTTC. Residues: CASSLMGNQETQYF.

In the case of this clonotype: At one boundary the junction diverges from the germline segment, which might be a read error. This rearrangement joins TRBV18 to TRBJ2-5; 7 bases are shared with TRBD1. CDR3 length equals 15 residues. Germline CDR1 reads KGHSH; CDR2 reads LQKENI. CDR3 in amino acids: CASSARGLTKEAQYF. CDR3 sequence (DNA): TGTGCCAGCTCAGCCAGGGGGTTAACGAAAGAGGCCCAGTACTTC.

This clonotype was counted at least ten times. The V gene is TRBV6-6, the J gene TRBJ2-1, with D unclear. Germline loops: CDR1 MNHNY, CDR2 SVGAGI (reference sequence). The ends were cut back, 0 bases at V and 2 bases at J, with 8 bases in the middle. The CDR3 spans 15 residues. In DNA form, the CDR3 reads TGTGCCAGCAGTTACTCTAGCTCCACCTACAATGAGCAGTTCTTC. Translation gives CASSYSSSTYNEQFF.

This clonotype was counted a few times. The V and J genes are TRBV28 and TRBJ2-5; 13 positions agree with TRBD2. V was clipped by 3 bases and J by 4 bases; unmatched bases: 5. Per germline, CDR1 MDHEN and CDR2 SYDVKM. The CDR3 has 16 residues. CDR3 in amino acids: CASSFRLAGGGETQYF. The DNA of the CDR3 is TGTGCCAGCAGTTTCCGACTAGCGGGAGGAGGAGAGACCCAGTACTTC.

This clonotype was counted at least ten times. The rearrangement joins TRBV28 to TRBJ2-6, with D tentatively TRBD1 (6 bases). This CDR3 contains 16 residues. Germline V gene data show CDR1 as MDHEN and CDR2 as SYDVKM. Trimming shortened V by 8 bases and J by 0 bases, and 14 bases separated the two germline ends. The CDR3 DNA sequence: TGTGCCAGCCTCGGACAGATAAGCTCTGGGGCCAACGTCCTGACTTTC. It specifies CASLGQISSGANVLTF.